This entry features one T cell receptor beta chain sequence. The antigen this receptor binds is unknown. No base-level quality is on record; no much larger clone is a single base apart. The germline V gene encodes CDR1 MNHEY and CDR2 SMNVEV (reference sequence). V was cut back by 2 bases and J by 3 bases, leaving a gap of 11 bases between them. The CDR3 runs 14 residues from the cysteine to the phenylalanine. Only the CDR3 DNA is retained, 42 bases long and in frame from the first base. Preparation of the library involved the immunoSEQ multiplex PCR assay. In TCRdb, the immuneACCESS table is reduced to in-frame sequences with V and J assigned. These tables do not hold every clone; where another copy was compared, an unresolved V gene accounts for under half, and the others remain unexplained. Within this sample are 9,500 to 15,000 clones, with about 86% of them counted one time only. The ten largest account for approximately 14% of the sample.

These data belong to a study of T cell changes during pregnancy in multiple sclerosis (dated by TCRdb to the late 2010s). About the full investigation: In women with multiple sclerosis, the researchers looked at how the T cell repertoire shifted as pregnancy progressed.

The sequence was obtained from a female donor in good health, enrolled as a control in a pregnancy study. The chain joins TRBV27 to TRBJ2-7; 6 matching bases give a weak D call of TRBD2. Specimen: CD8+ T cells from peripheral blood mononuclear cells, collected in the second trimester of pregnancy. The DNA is TGTGCCAGCAGTTTAAGTGGGGGGAGCTACGAGCAGTACTTC. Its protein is CASSLSGGSYEQYF.